The clone carrying this T cell receptor (beta chain) occurred a few times. RNA extraction was followed by reverse transcription into cDNA, which acted as the sequencing template. Using immunoSEQ multiplex PCR, the repertoire was profiled, and TCRdb retains in-frame clones only, with some absent. The table has over 200,000 clones, about three fifths seen once. This sample's treatment: oral pan-JAK inhibitor, 5-10 mg twice daily. This specimen belongs to a study of CD8+ T cells in alopecia areata. The CDR3 extends over 14 amino acids. V lost 2 bases and J 5 bases, leaving 11 bases between the germline ends. The germline gives CDR1 SGHRS, CDR2 YFSETQ.

The sequenced sample was CD4+ T cells sorted from blood, obtained at week 4, from a patient treated with tofacitinib. The chain joins TRBV5-1 to TRBJ2-4; perhaps TRBD1 as D (6 bases). The TCR originated in a human donor with alopecia areata. The CDR3 sequence: CASSLISGENIQYF. The CDR3, as DNA: TGCGCCAGCAGCTTAATCTCAGGGGAAAACATTCAGTACTTC.